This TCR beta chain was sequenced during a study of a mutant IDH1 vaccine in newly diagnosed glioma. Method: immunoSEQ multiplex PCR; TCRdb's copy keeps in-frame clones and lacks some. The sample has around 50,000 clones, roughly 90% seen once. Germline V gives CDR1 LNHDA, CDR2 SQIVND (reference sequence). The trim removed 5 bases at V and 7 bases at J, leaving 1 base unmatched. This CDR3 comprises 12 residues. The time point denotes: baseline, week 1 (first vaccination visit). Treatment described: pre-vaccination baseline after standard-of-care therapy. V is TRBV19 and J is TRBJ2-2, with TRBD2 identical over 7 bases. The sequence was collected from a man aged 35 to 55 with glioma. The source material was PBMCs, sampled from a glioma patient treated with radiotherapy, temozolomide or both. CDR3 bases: TGTGCCAGTAGTGGACTAGTCGGGGAGCTGTTTTTT. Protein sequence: CASSGLVGELFF.